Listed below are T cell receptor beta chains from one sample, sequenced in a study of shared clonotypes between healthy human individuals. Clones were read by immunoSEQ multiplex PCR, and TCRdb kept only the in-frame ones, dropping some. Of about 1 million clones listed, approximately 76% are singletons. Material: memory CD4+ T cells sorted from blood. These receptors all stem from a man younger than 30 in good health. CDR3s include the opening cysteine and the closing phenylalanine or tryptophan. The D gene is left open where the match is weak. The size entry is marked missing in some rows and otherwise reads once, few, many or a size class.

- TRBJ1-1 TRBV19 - TGTGCCAGTAGGAAACAGGGCGAGAACACTGAAGCTTTCTTT CASRKQGENTEAFF
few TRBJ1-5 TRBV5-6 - TGTGCCAGCAGCTTACAGGGAATTGATCAGCCCCAGCATTTT CASSLQGIDQPQHF
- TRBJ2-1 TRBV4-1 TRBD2 TGCGCCAGCAGCCAAGATCGGGGGACTAGCGGGGTACCCTACAATGAGCAGTTCTTC CASSQDRGTSGVPYNEQFF
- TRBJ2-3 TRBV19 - TGTGCCAGTAGTTCACGACCCAATCTGCCCACAGATACGCAGTATTTT CASSSRPNLPTDTQYF
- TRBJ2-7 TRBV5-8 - TGTGCCAGCAGCTTTTTAAGGGGGGGCTACGAGCAGTACTTC CASSFLRGGYEQYF
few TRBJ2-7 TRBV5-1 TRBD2 TGCGCCAGCGGCCCCGGGACTAGCGGGGTGGAGCAGTACTTC CASGPGTSGVEQYF
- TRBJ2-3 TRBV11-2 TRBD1 TGTGCCAGCAGCCGAGGGGGCTCAGAGCAAGATACGCAGTATTTT CASSRGGSEQDTQYF
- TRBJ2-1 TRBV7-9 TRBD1 TGTGCCAGCAGCTTAGAATCTTGGGACAGGGGCCATGAGCAGTTCTTC CASSLESWDRGHEQFF
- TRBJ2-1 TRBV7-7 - TGTGCTAGCAGCTTCGGACAGGGAGGGTACAATGAGCAGTTCTTC CASSFGQGGYNEQFF
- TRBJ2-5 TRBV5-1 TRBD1 TGCGCCAGCAGCCGAGGGGATGACAGGGGCCAAGAGACCCAGTACTTC CASSRGDDRGQETQYF
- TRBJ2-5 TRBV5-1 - TGCGCCAGCAGCTTGGCAGGGGAGACCCAGTACTTC CASSLAGETQYF
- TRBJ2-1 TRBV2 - TGTGCCAGCACGTGGGGGGTCTCCGGTGGTGAGCAGTTCTTC CASTWGVSGGEQFF
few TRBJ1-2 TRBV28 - TGTGCCAGCAAGGTCGGGTCCTATGGCTACACCTTC CASKVGSYGYTF
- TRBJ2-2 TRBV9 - TGTGCCAGCAGCACCCGGACAGCTGACACCGGGGAGCTGTTTTTT CASSTRTADTGELFF
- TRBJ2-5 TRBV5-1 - TGCGCCTGCAAGTCGGGGGAGACCCAGTACTTC CACKSGETQYF
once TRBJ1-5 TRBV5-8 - TGTGCCAGCAGCTTGAACTTTTATAGCAATCAGCCCCAGCATTTT CASSLNFYSNQPQHF
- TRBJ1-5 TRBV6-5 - TGTGCCAGCACCCTTGGGCAGGGTCAGCCCCAGCATTTT CASTLGQGQPQHF
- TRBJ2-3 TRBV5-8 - TGTGCCAGCAGCACCCGGACTATCAGGACCACAGATACGCAGTATTTT CASSTRTIRTTDTQYF
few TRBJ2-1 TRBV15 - TGTGCCACCAGCAGAGATTGGAATGAGCAGTTCTTC CATSRDWNEQFF
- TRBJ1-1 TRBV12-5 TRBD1 TGTGCTAGTGGTTTGACACCAGGACAGGGGTTTACTGAAGCTTTCTTT CASGLTPGQGFTEAFF
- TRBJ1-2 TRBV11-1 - TGTGCCAGCAGCCCCTCTGGTGGGAACTATGGCTACACCTTC CASSPSGGNYGYTF
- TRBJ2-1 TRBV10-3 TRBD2 TGTGCCATCAGTGAGTCGTCGCCTAGCGGGGGGTTCAGTGAGCAGTTCTTC CAISESSPSGGFSEQFF
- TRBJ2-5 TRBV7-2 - TGTGCCAGCAGCTTAGAATCAGGGCGTGAGACCCAGTACTTC CASSLESGRETQYF
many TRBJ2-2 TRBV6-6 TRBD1 TGTGCCAGCAGTTACCCGGGGACAGCAGACGGGGAGCTGTTTTTT CASSYPGTADGELFF
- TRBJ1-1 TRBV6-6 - TGTGCCAGCAGTCCTCCTAGGGGGGGCGGTTATGAAGCTTTCTTT CASSPPRGGGYEAFF
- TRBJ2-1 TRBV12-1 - TGTGCCAGCAGCCCGCGCAGAGACAGGGGACGGGACAATGAGCAGTTCTTC CASSPRRDRGRDNEQFF
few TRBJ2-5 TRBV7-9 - TGTGCCAGCAGCGGGAGCCTGGGGACCCAGTACTTC CASSGSLGTQYF
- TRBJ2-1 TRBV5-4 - TGTGCCAGCGGATCCAACGCGGGGGCAAACAATGAGCAGTTCTTC CASGSNAGANNEQFF
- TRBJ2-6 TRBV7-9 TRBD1 TGTGCCAGCAGCTTCGCGGACAGGGGCGGGGCCAACGTCCTGACTTTC CASSFADRGGANVLTF
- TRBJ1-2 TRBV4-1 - TGCGCCAGCAGTCTCGGTACGGCTGGGGGCTATGGCTACACCTTC CASSLGTAGGYGYTF
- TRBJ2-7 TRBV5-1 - TGCGCCAGCAGCCTGGAGGGGTTGGGGGACCGTTCCGAGCAGTACTTC CASSLEGLGDRSEQYF
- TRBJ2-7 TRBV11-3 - TGTGCCAGCAGCTCGACACCTTCGGGCGAGCAGTACTTC CASSSTPSGEQYF
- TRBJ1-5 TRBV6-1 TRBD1 TGTGCCAGCAGTGACAGGACAGGGACCGGCAATCAGCCCCAGCATTTT CASSDRTGTGNQPQHF
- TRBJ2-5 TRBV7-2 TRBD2 TGTGCCAGCAGCCTACGACTAGCGGGGGCCTCACAAGAGACCCAGTACTTC CASSLRLAGASQETQYF
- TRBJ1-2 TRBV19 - TGTGCCAGTAGTATTTCCCTTTTGGGGGCAGTCGTCTATGGCTACACCTTC CASSISLLGAVVYGYTF
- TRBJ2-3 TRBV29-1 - TGCAGCGTTGAATTCGGGGGTGATACGCAGTATTTT CSVEFGGDTQYF
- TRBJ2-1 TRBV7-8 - TGTGCCAGCAGCTTAAGGGACTCGTCCGAGCAGTTCTTC CASSLRDSSEQFF
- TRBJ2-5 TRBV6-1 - TGTGCCAGCAGTGACAGTGGCAGCAGCCTGAAAGAGACCCAGTACTTC CASSDSGSSLKETQYF
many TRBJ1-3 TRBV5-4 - TGTGCCAGCAGCCTTCGGACAGAGGACACCATATATTTT CASSLRTEDTIYF
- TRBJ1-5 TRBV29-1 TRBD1 TGCAGCGTTGATACAGGGGGCAATCAGCCCCAGCATTTT CSVDTGGNQPQHF
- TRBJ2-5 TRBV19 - TGTGCCAGTAGTCCCCGCGAGGTGCCAAGAGAGACCCAGTACTTC CASSPREVPRETQYF
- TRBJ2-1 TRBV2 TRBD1 TGTGCCAGCAGTGAAGACAGGGGTATTGAGCAGTTCTTC CASSEDRGIEQFF
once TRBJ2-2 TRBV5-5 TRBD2 TGTGCCAGCAGCTGGGCGGGAGGAACGAACACCGGGGAGCTGTTTTTT CASSWAGGTNTGELFF
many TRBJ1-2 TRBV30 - TGTGCCTGGAGCCCTGGGGCACCGGGGGGCTACACCTTC CAWSPGAPGGYTF
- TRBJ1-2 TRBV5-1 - TGCGCCAGCAGCCCGACGGCGGGTTTGGGTAACTATGGCTACACCTTC CASSPTAGLGNYGYTF
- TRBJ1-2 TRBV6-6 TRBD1 TGTGCCAGCACTGGACAGGGGGCCAACTATGGCTACACCTTC CASTGQGANYGYTF